This entry describes one T cell receptor beta chain. These data belong to a study of T cell changes during pregnancy in multiple sclerosis. Sequencing was performed with immunoSEQ multiplex PCR; in TCRdb, only in-frame clones are kept and a portion is missing. The top ten clones hold more than 1.5% of a sample with about 110,000 clones, 92% of them seen once. The CDR3 covers 11 residues. The V gene's germline CDR1 is DFQATT and CDR2 SNEGSKA (reference sequence). Sequenced here: peripheral blood, sampled in the third trimester of pregnancy. V usage is TRBV20-1 and J usage is TRBJ2-5; possibly TRBD1 for D (6 bases). The sequence was collected from a female donor with multiple sclerosis, enrolled in a pregnancy study. CDR3: CGGQLQETQYF. In nucleotides, the CDR3 is TGCGGAGGACAGTTACAAGAGACCCAGTACTTC.